The 3 T cell receptor beta chains below all came from one sample that was sequenced in a study of T cells in Graves' hyperthyroidism and ophthalmopathy. Amplified regions were TCR beta CDR3 sequences from RNA transcripts. During a first-round RT-PCR of the TCR CDR3, the HTBI primer set was used. TCRdb re-analysed the multiplex PCR reads in MiXCR, keeping a single row per CDR3 protein. The sample records 280,000 or so distinct CDR3 sequences, about 25% being singletons. Material: blood. The receptors originated from a man in his forties or fifties with Graves' hyperthyroidism that later progressed to Graves' ophthalmopathy.

This clonotype was counted at least ten times. This sequence joins TRBV20-1 and TRBJ1-5, with D possibly matching TRBD1 (6 bases). The CDR3 totals 15 residues. Germline loops: CDR1 DFQATT, CDR2 SNEGSKA (reference sequence). With 5 bases removed from V and 7 bases from J, the gap between germline ends came to 21 bases. Written as DNA, the CDR3 is TGCAGTGCTCTGACAGGCCTTAGGGTTAGGCAGCCCCAGCATTTT. It translates to CSALTGLRVRQPQHF.

This rearrangement joins TRBV28 to TRBJ1-1; tentative D call: TRBD1 (5 bases). Between the trimmed V and J ends, which lost 6 bases and 3 bases, there was a span of 11 bases. The CDR3 runs to 13 residues. Germline loops: CDR1 MDHEN, CDR2 SYDVKM. The CDR3, as DNA: TGTGCCAGCAGGACGGACACTTACACTGAAGCTTTCTTT. Its translation: CASRTDTYTEAFF.

Ten or more counts support this clonotype. V and J are TRBV6-2 or TRBV6-3 and TRBJ1-2, with D possibly matching TRBD1 (5 bases). This CDR3 has 15 amino acids. Trimming left V 6 bases short and J 5 bases short, with 19 bases between. Germline lookup yields CDR1 MNHEY and CDR2 SVGEGT. CDR3 sequence: CASSPPTGTQYGYTF. CDR3 coding DNA: TGTGCCAGCAGCCCACCCACCGGGACCCAATATGGCTACACCTTC.